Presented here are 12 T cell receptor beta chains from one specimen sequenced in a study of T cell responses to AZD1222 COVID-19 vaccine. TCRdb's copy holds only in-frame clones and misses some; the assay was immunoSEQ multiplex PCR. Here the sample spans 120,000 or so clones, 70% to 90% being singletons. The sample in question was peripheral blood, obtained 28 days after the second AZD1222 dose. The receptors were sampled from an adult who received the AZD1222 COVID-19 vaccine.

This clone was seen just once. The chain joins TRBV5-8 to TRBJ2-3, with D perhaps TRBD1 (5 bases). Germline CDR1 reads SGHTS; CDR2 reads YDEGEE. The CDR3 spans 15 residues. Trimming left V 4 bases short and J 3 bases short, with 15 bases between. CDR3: CASSDSGQGTDTQYF. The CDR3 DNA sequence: TGTGCCAGCAGCGATTCAGGGCAGGGTACAGATACGCAGTATTTT.

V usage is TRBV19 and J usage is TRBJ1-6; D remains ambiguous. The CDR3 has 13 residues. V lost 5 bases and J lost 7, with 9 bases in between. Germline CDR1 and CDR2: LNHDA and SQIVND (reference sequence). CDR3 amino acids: CASSALPNSPLHF. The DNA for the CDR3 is TGTGCCAGTAGTGCCCTCCCCAATTCACCCCTCCACTTT.

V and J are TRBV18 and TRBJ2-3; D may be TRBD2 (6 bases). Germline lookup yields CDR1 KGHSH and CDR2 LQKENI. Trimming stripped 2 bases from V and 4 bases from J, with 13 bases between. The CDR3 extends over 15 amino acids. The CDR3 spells CASSPGGWGADTQYF. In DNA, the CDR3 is TGTGCCAGCTCACCAGGAGGGTGGGGAGCAGATACGCAGTATTTT.

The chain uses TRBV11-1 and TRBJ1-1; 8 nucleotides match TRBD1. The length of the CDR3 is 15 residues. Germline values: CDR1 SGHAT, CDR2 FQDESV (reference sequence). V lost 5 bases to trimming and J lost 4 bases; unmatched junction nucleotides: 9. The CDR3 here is CASSREGTGGTEAFF. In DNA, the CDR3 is TGTGCCAGCAGCCGAGAGGGTACAGGGGGCACTGAAGCTTTCTTT.

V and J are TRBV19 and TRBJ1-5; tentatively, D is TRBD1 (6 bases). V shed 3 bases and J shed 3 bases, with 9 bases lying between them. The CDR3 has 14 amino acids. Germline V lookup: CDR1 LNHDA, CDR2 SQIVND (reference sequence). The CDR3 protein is CASSMTGNNQPQHF. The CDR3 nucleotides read TGTGCCAGTAGTATGACAGGCAACAATCAGCCCCAGCATTTT.

The CDR3 protein is CASSAPGQGALGTGELFF. The CDR3 region has the DNA TGTGCCAGCAGCGCCCCGGGACAGGGGGCATTGGGGACCGGGGAGCTGTTTTTT. This chain joins TRBV9 and TRBJ2-2; 12 bases align to TRBD1. The CDR3 extends over 18 amino acids. V lost 3 bases and J lost 5; bases outside the gene matches: 11. Germline assignment: CDR1 SGDLS and CDR2 YYNGEE.

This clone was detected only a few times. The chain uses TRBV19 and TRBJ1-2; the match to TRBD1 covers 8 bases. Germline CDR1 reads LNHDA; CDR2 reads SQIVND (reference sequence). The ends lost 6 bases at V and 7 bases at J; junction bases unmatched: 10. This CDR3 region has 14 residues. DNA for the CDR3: TGTGCCAGTAGAGAGCAGGGGGCGAAATCTGGCTACACCTTC. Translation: CASREQGAKSGYTF.

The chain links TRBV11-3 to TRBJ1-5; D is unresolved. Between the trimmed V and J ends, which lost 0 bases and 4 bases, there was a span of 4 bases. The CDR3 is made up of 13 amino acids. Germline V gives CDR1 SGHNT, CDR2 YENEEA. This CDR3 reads CASSLERNQPQHF. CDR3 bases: TGTGCCAGCAGCTTAGAGAGGAATCAGCCCCAGCATTTT.

CDR3 region: CASSLEGNTEAFF. Written as DNA, the CDR3 is TGTGCCAGCAGTCTAGAAGGGAACACTGAAGCTTTCTTT. The chain uses TRBV28 and TRBJ1-1; D is uncertain. The CDR3 consists of 13 residues. V gave up 5 bases and J gave up 1 base, with 8 bases separating them. Per the germline V gene, CDR1 is MDHEN and CDR2 is SYDVKM.

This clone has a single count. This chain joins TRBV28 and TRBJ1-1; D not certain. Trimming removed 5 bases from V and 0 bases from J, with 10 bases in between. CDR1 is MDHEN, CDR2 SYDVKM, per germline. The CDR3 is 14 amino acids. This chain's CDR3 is CASSVSGLNTEAFF. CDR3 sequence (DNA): TGTGCCAGCAGTGTCTCGGGCTTGAACACTGAAGCTTTCTTT.

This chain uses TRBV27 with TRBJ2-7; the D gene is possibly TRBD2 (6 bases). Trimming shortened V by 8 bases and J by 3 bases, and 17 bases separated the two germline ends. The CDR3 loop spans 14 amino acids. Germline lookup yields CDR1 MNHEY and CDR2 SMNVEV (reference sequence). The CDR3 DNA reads TGTGCCAGCGGGGTCTCCGGGAGCAGCTACGAGCAGTACTTC. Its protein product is CASGVSGSSYEQYF.

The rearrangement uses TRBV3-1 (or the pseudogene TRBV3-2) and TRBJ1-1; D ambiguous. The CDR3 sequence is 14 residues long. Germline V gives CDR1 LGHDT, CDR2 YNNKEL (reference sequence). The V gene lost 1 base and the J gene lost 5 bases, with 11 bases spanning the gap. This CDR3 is CASSQVEGRTEAFF. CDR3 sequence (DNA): TGTGCCAGCAGCCAAGTAGAAGGGCGGACTGAAGCTTTCTTT.